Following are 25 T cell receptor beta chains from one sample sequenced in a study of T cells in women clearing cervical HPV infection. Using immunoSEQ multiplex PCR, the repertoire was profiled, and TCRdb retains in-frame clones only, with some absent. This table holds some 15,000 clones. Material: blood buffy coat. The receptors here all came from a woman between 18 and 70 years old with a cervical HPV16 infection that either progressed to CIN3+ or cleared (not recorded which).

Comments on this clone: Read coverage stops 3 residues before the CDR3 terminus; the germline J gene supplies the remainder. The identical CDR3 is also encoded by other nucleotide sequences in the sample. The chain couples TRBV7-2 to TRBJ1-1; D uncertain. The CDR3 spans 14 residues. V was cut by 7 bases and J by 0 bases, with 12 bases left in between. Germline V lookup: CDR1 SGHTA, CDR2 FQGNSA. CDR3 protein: CASNPAGMNTEAFF. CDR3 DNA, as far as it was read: TGTGCCAGCAACCCGGCGGGCATGAACACTGAA.

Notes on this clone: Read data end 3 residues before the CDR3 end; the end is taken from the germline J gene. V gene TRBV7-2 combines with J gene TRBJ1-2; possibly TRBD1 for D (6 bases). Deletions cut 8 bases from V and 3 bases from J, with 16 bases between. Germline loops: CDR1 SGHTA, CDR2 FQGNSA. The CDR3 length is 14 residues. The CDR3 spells CASRSLTGDYGYTF. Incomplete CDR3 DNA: TGTGCCAGCCGCTCCTTGACAGGTGACTATGGC.

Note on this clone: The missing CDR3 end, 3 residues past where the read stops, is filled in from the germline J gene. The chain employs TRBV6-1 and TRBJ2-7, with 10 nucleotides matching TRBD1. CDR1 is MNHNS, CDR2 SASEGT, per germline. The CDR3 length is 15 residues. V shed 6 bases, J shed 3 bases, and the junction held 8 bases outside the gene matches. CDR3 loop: CASSEMTGGIYEQYF. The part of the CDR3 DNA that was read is TGTGCCAGCAGCGAAATGACAGGGGGCATCTACGAG.

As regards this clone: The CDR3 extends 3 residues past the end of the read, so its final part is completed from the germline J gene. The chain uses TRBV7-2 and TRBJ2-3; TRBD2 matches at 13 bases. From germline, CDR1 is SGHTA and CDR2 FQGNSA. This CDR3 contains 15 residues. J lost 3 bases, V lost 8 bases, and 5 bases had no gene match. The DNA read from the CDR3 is TGTGCCAGCGTCTTGACTAGCGGGAGGACAGATACG. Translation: CASVLTSGRTDT. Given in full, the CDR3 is CASVLTSGRTDTQYF.

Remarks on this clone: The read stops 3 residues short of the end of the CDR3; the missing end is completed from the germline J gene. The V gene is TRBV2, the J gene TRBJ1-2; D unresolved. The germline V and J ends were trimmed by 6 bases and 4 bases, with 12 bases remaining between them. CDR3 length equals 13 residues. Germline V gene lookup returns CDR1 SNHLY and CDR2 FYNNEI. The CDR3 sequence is CASRFQVFYGYTF. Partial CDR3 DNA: TGTGCCAGCAGGTTTCAGGTCTTCTATGGC.

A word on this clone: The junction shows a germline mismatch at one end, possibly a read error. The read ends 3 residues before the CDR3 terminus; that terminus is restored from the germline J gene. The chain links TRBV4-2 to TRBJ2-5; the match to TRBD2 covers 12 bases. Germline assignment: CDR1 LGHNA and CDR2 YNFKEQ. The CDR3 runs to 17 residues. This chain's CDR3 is CASSQVGPSGRGETQYF. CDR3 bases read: TGCGCCAGCAGCCAAGTGGGGCCTAGCGGGAGGGGGGAGACC.

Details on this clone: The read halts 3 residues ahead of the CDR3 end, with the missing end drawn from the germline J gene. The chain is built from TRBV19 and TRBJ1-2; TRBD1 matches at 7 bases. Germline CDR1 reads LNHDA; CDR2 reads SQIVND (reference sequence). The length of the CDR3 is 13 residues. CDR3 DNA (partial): TGTGCCAGTAGTAAGAGACAGGGCGAAGGC. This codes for CASSKRQGEG. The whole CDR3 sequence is CASSKRQGEGYTF.

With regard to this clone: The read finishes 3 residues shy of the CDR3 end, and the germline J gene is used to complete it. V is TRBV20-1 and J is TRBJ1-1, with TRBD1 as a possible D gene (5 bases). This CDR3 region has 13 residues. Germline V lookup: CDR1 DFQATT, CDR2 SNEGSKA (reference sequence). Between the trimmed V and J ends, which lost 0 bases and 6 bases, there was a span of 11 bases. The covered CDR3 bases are TGCAGTGCTAGAGATGGGGGGAGGCCTGAA. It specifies CSARDGGRPE. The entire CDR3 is CSARDGGRPEAFF.

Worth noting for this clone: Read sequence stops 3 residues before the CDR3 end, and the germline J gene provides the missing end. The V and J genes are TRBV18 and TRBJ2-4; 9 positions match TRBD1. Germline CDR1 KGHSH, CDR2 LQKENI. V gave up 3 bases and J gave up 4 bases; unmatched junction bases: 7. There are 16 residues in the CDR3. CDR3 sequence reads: CASSPLDRGPKNIQYF. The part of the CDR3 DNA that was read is TGTGCCAGCTCACCCCTGGACAGGGGTCCGAAAAACATT.

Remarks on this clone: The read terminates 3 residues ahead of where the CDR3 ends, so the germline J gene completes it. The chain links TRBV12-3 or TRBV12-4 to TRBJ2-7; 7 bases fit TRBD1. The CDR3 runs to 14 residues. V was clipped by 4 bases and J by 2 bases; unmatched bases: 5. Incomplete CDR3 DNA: TGTGCCAGCAGTTGGGGACAGACTGCCTACGAG. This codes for CASSWGQTAYE. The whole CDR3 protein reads CASSWGQTAYEQYF.

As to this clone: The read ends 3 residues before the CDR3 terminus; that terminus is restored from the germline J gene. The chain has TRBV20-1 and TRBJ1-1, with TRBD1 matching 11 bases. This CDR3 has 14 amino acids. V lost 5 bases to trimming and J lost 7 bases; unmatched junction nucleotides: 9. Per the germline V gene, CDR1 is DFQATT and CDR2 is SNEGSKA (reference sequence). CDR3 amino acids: CSAPKRGTGGEAFF. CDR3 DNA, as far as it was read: TGCAGTGCTCCGAAGCGCGGGACAGGGGGTGAA.

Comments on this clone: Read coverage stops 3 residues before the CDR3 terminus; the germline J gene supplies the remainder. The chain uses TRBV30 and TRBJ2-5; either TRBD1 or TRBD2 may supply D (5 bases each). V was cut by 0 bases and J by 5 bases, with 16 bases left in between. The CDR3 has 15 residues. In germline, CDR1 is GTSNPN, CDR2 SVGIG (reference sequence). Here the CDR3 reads CAWSVRIRGVETQYF. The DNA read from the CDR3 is TGTGCCTGGAGTGTACGGATTAGAGGGGTCGAGACC.

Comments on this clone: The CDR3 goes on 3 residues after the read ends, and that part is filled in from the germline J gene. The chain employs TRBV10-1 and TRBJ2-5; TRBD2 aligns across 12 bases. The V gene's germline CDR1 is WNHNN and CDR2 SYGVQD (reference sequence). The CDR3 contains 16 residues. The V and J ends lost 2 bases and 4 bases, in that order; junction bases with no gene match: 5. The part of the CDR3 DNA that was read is TGCGCCAGCAGTGAGGGACTAGCGGGGCCGGGAGAGACC. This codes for CASSEGLAGPGET. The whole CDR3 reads CASSEGLAGPGETQYF.

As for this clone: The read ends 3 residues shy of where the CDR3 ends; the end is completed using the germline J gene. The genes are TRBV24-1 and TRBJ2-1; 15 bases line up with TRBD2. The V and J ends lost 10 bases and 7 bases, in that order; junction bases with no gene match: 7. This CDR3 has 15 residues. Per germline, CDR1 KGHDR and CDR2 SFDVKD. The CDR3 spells CATDPGTSGRNEQFF. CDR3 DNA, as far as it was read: TGTGCCACGGACCCCGGGACTAGCGGGAGGAATGAG.

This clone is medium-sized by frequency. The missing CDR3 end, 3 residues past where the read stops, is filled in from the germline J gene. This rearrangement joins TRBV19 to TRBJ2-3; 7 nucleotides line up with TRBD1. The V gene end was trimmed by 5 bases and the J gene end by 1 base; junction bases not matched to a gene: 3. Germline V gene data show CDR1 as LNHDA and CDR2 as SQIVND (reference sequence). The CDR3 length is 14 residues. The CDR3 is CASSGGQGTDTQYF. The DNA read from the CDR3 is TGTGCCAGTAGTGGAGGACAGGGCACAGATACG.

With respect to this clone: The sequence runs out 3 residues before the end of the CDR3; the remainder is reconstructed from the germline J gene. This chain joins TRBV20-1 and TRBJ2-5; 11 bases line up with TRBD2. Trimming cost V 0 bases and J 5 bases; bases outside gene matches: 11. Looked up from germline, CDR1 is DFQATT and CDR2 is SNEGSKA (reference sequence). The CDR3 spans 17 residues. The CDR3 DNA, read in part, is TGCAGTGCTAGAGATCGGGTAGCGGGGGGGATATCGGAGACC. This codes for CSARDRVAGGISET. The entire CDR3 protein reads CSARDRVAGGISETQYF.

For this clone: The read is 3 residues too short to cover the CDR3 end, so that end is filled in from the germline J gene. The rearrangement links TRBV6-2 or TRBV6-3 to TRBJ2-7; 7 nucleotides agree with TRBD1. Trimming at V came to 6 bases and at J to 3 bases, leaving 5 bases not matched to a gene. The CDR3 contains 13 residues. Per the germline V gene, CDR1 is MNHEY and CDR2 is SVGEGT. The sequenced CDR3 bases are TGTGCCAGCAGGAAGACAGGGAACTACGAG. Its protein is CASRKTGNYE. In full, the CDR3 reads CASRKTGNYEQYF.

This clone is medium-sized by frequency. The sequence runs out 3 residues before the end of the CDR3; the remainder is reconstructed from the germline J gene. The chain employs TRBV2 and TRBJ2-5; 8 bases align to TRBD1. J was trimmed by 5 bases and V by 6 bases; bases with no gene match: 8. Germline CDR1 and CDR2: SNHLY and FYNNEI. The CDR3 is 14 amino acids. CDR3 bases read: TGTGCCAGCAGGGGAGACAGGGGTTGGGAGACC. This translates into CASRGDRGWET. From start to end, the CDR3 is CASRGDRGWETQYF.

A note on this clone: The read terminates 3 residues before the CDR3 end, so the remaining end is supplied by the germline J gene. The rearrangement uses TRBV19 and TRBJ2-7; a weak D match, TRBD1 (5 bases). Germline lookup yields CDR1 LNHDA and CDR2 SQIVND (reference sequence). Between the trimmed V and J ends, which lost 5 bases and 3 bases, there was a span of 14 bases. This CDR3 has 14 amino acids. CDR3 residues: CASSPRGQGYEQYF. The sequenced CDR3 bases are TGTGCCAGTAGTCCCCGAGGCCAGGGCTACGAG.

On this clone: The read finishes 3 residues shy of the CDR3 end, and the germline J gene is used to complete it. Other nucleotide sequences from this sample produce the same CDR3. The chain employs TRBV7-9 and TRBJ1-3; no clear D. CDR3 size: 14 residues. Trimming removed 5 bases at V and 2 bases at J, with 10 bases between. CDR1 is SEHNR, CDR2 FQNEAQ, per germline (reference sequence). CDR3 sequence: CASSQNSAGNTIYF. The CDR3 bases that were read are TGTGCCAGCAGCCAAAACAGTGCTGGAAACACC.

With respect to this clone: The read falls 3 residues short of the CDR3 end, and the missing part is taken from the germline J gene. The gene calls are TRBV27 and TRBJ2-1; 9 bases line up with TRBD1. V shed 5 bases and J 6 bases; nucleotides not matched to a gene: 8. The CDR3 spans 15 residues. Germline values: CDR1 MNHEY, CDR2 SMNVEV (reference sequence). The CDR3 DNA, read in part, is TGTGCCAGCAGTCCCATCGGGACAGGGTCCAATGAG. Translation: CASSPIGTGSNE. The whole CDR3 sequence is CASSPIGTGSNEQFF.

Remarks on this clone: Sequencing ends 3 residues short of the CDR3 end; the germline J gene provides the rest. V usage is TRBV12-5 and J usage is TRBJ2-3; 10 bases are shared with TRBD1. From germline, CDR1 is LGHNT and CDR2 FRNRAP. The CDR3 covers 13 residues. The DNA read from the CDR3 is TGTGCTAGTGGTAAAGGACAGGGGGGGACG. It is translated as CASGKGQGGT. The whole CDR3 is CASGKGQGGTQYF.

The CDR3 sequence is CSARVGGRRGEQYF. The part of the CDR3 DNA that was read is TGCAGTGCTAGGGTTGGCGGGAGGCGGGGCGAG. The chain carries TRBV20-1 and TRBJ2-7; 8 bases map to TRBD2. The CDR3 end lies 3 residues beyond the end of the read and is filled in from the germline J gene. The germline V gene has CDR1 DFQATT and CDR2 SNEGSKA (reference sequence). The trim removed 3 bases at V and 6 bases at J, leaving 10 bases unmatched. There are 14 residues in the CDR3.

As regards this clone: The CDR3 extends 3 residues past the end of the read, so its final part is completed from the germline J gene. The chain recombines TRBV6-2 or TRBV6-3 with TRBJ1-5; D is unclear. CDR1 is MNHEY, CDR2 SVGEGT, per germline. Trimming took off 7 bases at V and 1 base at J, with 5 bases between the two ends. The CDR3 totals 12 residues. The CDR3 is CASTKSNQPQHF. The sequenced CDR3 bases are TGTGCCAGCACCAAAAGCAATCAGCCC.

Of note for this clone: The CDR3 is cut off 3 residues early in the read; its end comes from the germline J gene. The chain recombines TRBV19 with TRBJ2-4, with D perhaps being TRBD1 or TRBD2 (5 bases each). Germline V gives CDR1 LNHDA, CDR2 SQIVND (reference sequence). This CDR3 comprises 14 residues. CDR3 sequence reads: CASSIKGRGETQYF. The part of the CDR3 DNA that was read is TGTGCCAGTAGTATAAAAGGGAGAGGGGAGACT.